What follows is one T cell receptor beta chain and its context. Its target is not known. Described time point: week 23, last vaccination. Every vaccine dose comprised 300 ug of mutant IDH1 20-mer peptide plus topical imiquimod. Donor tumors were new WHO grade 3 or 4 IDH1-mutant, ATRX-lost astrocytomas. The source of the sample is a study of a mutant IDH1 vaccine in newly diagnosed glioma. Study background: Vaccination started 4-6 weeks after radiotherapy alone, or with temozolomide cycles. Previous treatment comprised radiotherapy, temozolomide, or both, mostly both.

Germline V lookup: CDR1 GTSNPN, CDR2 SVGIG (reference sequence). This CDR3 spans 12 amino acids. Trimming left V 4 bases short and J 1 base short, with 7 bases between. Profiling relied on immunoSEQ multiplex PCR, and the TCRdb table lists in-frame clones only, not all of them. Counted here are about 38,000 clones, around 81% occurring once; the ten biggest clones make up 4.5% to 5.5%. Study observations and caveats: Among top peripheral T cell clonotypes, changes seemed unrelated to pseudoprogression.

The specimen was PBMCs, collected from a glioma patient whose treatment included an IDH1 peptide vaccine. The clonotype comes from a middle-aged man with glioma. The rearrangement links TRBV30 to TRBJ2-5, with D unclear. The CDR3 nucleotides read TGTGCCTGGAAAGCGTTCCAAGAGACCCAGTACTTC. This gives the protein CAWKAFQETQYF.